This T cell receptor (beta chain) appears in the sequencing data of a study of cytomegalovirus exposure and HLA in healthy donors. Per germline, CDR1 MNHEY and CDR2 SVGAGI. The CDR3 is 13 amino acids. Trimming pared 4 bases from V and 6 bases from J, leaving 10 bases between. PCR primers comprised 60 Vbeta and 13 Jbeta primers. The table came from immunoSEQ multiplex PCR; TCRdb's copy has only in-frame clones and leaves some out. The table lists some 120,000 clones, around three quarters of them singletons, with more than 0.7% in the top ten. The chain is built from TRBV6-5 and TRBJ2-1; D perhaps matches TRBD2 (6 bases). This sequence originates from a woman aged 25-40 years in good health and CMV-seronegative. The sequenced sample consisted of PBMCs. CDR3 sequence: CASSSTRSNEQFF. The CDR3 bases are TGTGCCAGCAGTTCGACTAGATCCAATGAGCAGTTCTTC.